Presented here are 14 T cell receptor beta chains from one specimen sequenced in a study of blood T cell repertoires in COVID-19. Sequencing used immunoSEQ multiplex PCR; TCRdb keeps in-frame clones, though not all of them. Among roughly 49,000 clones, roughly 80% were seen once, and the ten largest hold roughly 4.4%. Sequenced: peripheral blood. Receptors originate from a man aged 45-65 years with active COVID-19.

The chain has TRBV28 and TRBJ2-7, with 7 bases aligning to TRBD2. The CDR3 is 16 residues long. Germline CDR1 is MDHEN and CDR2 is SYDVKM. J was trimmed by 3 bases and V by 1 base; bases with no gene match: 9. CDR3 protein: CASSLYVRGGNYEQYF. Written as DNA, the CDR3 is TGTGCCAGCAGTTTATACGTCCGGGGAGGGAACTACGAGCAGTACTTC.

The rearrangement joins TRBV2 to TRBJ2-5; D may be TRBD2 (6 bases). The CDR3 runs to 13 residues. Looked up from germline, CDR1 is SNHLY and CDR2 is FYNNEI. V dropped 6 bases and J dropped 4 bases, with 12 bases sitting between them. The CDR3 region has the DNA TGTGCCAGCAGACCGGGAGTAGGAGAGACCCAGTACTTC. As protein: CASRPGVGETQYF.

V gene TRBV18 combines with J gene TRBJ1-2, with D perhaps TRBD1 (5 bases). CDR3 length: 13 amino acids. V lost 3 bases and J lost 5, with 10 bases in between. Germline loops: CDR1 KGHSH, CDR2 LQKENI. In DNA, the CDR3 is TGTGCCAGCTCACCTGGAGGGGCGTATGGCTACACCTTC. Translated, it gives CASSPGGAYGYTF.

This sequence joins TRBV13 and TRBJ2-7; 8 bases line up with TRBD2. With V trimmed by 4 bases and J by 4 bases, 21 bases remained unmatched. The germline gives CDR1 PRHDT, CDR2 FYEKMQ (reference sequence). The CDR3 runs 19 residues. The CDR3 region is CASSSPHRSGGNFFYEQYF. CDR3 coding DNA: TGTGCCAGCAGCTCTCCCCACCGGAGCGGGGGAAATTTCTTTTACGAGCAGTACTTC. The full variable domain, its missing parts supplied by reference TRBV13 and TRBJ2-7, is AAGVIQSPRHLIKEKRETATLKCYPIPRHDTVYWYQQGPGQDPQFLISFYEKMQSDKGSIPDRFSAQQFSDYHSELNMSSLELGDSALYFCASSSPHRSGGNFFYEQYFGPGTRLTVT.

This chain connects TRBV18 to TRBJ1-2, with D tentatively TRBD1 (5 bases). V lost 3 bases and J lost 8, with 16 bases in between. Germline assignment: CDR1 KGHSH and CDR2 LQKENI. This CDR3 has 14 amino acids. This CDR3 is CASSPQPQEKGYTF. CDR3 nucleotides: TGTGCCAGCTCACCTCAACCACAGGAGAAGGGCTACACCTTC.

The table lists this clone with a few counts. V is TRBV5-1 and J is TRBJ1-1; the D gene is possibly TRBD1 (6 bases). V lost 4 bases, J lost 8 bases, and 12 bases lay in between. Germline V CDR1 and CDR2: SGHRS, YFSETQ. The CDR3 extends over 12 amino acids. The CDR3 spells CASSPQGFEAFF. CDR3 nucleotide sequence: TGCGCCAGCAGCCCCCAGGGGTTCGAAGCTTTCTTT.

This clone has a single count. The DNA of the CDR3 is TGTGCCAGTAGTAAATCTACGGGACTATCGGGGGGCTTCAATGAGCAGTTCTTC. This translates into CASSKSTGLSGGFNEQFF. The gene calls are TRBV19 and TRBJ2-1, with TRBD2 as a possible D gene (7 bases). V was clipped by 4 bases and J by 6 bases, with 25 bases between them. The CDR3 is made up of 18 amino acids. Per the germline V gene, CDR1 is LNHDA and CDR2 is SQIVND (reference sequence). Full variable domain (remainder filled in from reference TRBV19 and TRBJ2-1): DGGITQSPKYLFRKEGQNVTLSCEQNLNHDAMYWYRQDPGQGLRLIYYSQIVNDFQKGDIAEGYSVSREKKESFPLTVTSAQKNPTAFYLCASSKSTGLSGGFNEQFFGPGTRLTVL.

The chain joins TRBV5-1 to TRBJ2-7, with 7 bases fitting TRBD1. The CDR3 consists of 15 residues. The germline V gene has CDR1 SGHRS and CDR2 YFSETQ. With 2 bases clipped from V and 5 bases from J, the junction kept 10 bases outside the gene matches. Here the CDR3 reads CASSFLRDSANEQYF. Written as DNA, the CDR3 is TGCGCCAGCAGCTTCCTCCGGGACAGTGCCAACGAGCAGTACTTC.

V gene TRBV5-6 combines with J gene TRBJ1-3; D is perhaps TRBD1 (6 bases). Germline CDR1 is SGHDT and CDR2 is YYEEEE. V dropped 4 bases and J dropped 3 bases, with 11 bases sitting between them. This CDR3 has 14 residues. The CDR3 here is CASSIQGNGNTIYF. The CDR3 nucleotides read TGTGCCAGCAGCATACAGGGAAATGGAAACACCATATATTTT.

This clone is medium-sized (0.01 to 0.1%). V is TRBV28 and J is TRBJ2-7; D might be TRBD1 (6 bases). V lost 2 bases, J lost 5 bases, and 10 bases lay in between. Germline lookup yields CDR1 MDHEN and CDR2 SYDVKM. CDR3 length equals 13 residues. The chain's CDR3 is CASSLQGRDEQYF. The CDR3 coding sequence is TGTGCCAGCAGTTTACAGGGGCGAGACGAGCAGTACTTC.

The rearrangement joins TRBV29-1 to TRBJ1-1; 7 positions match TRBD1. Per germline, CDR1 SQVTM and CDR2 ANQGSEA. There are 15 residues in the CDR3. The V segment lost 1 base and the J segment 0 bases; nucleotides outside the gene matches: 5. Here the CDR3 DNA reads TGCAGCGTTGAAGTGAGGGGACAGTTGAACACTGAAGCTTTCTTT. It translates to CSVEVRGQLNTEAFF.

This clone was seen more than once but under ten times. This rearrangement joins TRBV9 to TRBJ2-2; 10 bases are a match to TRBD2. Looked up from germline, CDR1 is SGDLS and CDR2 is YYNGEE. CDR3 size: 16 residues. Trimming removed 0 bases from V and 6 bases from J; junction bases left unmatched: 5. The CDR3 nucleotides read TGTGCCAGCAGCGTAGGGCTAGCGGGGGACCCCGGGGAGCTGTTTTTT. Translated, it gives CASSVGLAGDPGELFF.

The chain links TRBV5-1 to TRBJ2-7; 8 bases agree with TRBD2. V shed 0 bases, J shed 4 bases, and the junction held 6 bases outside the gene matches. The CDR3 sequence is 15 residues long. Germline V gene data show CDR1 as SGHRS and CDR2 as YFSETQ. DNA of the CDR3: TGCGCCAGCAGCTTGGCCGCGGGGGGTTGGTACGAGCAGTACTTC. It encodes CASSLAAGGWYEQYF.

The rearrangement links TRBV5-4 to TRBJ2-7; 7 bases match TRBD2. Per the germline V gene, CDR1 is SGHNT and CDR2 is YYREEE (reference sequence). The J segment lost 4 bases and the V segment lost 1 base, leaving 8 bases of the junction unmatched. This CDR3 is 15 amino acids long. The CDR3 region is CASSLSGAGSYEQYF. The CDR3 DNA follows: TGTGCCAGCAGCTTGAGCGGGGCAGGGTCTTACGAGCAGTACTTC.